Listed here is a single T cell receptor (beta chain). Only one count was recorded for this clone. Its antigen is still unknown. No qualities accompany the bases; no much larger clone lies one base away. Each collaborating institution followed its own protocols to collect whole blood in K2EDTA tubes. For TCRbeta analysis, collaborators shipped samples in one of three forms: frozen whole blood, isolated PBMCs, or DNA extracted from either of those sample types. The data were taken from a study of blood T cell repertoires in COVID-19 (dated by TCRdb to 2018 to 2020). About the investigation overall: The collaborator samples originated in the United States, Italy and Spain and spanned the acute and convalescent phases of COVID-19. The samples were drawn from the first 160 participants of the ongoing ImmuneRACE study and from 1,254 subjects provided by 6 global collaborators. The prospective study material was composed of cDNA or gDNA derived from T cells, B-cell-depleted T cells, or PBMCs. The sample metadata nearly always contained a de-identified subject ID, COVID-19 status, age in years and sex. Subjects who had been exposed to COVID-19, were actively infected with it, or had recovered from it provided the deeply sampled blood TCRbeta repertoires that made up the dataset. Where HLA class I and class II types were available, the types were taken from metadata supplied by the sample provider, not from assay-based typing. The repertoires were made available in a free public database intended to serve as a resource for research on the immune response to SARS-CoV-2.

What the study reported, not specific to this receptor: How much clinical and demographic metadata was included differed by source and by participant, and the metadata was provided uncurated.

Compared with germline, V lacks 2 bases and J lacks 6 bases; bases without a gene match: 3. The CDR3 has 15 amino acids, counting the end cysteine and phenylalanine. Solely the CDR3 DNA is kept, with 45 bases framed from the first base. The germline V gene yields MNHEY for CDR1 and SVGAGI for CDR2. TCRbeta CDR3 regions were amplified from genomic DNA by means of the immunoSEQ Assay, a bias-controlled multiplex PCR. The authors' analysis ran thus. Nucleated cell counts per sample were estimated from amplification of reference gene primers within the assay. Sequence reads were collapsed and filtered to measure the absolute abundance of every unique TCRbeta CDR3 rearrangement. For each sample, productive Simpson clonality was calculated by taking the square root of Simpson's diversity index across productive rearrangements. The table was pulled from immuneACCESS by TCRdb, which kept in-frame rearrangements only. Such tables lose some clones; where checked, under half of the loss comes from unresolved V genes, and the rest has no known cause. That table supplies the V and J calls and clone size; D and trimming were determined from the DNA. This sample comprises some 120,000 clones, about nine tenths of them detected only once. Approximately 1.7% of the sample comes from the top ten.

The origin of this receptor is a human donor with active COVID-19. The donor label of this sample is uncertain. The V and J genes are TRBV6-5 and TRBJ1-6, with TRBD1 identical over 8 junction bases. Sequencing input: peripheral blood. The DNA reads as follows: TGTGCCAGCAGTTACGCAGACAGGGGTAATTCACCCCTCCACTTT. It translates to CASSYADRGNSPLHF.